This T cell receptor (beta chain) was identified in a study of monozygotic twins with inflammatory bowel disease. Per the germline V gene, CDR1 is MDHEN and CDR2 is SYDVKM. This CDR3 has 14 amino acids. TCRdb re-called the 5' RACE reads and gives one entry per CDR3 protein, without DNA. This repertoire includes around 380,000 distinct CDR3 sequences. Sequenced input: blood. This TCR was recovered from a human donor with ulcerative colitis or Crohn's disease, or a healthy co-twin of an affected twin (not recorded which). This chain joins TRBV28 and TRBJ2-7; the D call from TCRdb, TRBD2, cannot be confirmed without DNA. Here the CDR3 reads CASSLTSGIYGQYF.